This TCR beta chain stems from a study of cytomegalovirus exposure and HLA in healthy donors. Study details: Some 85 million unique TCRs from HLA-typed donors were held in an early data release.

This clone occurred once. Its target is not known. Germline is not matched at one junction end, which may reflect a read error. Study observations and caveats: Among the sequence variants, a highly shared cluster was likely an artifact of sequencing.

With 60 Vbeta and 13 Jbeta primers, the PCR was carried out. Authors' data handling: About 80 million unique TCR beta chains, 9.5 million to 11 million of them shared, were counted by a later analysis. The table came from immunoSEQ multiplex PCR; TCRdb's copy has only in-frame clones and leaves some out. V and J calls and clone size are those listed in that table; D and trimming were worked out from the DNA. The sample lists roughly 180,000 clones, about 80% occurring once. Germline values: CDR1 ENHRY, CDR2 SYGVKD. CDR3 size: 13 residues. V usage is TRBV10-3 and J usage is TRBJ2-7, with 7 bases identical to TRBD1. Sequencing was performed on PBMCs. The sequence came from a man between 18 and 35 years old in good health and CMV-seronegative. The CDR3 nucleotides read TGTGCCACCAGTGGGACAGCTGCGGACGAGCAGTACTTC. Amino acids: CATSGTAADEQYF.